This record covers a single T cell receptor beta chain. What it recognizes is unknown. The source material, RNA transcripts, was used to amplify TCR beta CDR3 regions. HTBI primers drove first-round RT-PCR of the TCR CDR3. TCRdb re-called the multiplex PCR reads through MiXCR, storing one row per CDR3 protein. The sample includes approximately 600,000 distinct CDR3 sequences, 12% to 15% of them seen just once. This CDR3 is built from 16 residues. V dropped 8 bases and J dropped 1 base, with 19 bases sitting between them. CDR1 and CDR2 (germline): MGHRA, YSYEKL. This sample was taken from a study of T cells in Graves' hyperthyroidism and ophthalmopathy. The study, taken as a whole, reports: Classification by a 13 V-J model distinguished ophthalmopathy from stable hyperthyroidism. Ophthalmopathy was predicted by the model a median of around 5.9 months ahead of onset.

The TCR sequence derives from a woman younger than 35 with Graves' ophthalmopathy. The specimen sequenced was blood. V is TRBV4-1 and J is TRBJ2-3, with D tentatively TRBD2 (5 bases). CDR3: CASRITFSERTDTQYF. The CDR3 region has the DNA TGCGCCAGCCGTATCACCTTTAGCGAGCGCACAGATACGCAGTATTTT.